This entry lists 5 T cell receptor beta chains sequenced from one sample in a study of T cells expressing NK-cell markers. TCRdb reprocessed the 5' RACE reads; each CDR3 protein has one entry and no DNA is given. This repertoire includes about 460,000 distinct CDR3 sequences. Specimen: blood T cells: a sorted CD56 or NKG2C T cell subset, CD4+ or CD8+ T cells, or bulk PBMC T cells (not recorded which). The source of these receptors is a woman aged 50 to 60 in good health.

The CDR3 is CASSLLTGLVLQETQYF. V gene TRBV12-3 or TRBV12-4 combines with J gene TRBJ2-5; TCRdb's D call of TRBD2 is untestable without DNA. The CDR3 runs to 17 residues.

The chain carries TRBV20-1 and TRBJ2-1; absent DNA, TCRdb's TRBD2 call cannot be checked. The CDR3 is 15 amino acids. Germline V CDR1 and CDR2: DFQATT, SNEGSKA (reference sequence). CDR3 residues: CSAMGRLADYNEQFF.

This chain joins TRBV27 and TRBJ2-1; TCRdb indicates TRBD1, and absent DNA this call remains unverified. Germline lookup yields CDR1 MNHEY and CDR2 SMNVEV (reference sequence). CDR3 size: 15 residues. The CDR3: CASSSQGGGYNEQFF.

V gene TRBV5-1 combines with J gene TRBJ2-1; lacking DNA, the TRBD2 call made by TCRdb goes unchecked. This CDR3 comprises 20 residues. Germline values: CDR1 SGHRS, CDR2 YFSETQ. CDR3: CASSLFTPTPEGENYNEQFF.

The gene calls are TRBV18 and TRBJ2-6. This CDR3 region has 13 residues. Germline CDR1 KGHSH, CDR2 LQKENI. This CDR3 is CASSPPWANVLTF.